The rows below give T cell receptor beta chains drawn from one sample of a study of human T cells and chemical hapten exposure. TCRdb re-analysed the RACE reads in MiXCR, keeping a single row per CDR3 protein. The sample lists tens of thousands of distinct CDR3 sequences, approximately 10% occurring once. The material was whole blood, obtained in connection with sensitization to the hapten diphenylcyclopropenone (DPC). These receptors came from a woman between 40 and 55 years old with alopecia areata. Some clones in this sample may be carry-over from other donors' samples. Each CDR3 is given without its conserved first and last residue. Clone size is not always given. Where it is, it says once, few, many or a class for expanded clones.

size: -; J: TRBJ2-7; V: TRBV30; CDR3: AWLVAEQY
size: many; J: TRBJ2-2; V: TRBV5-1; CDR3: ASKTMTSGSAGELF
size: many; J: TRBJ2-1; V: TRBV7-2; CDR3: ASSIRPRSGAHEQF
size: -; J: TRBJ2-7; V: TRBV11-2; CDR3: ASGTGVYEQY
size: few; J: TRBJ2-3; V: TRBV6-2/TRBV6-3; CDR3: ASSYRGSSTDTQY
size: few; J: TRBJ2-1; V: TRBV5-4; CDR3: ASSLEGTASYNEQF
size: few; J: TRBJ2-2; V: TRBV20-1; CDR3: SAHYGLAGGHGELF
size: many; J: TRBJ1-1; V: TRBV5-6; CDR3: ASTEFVGAGAF
size: -; J: TRBJ2-5; V: TRBV2; CDR3: ASRDRATQY
size: -; J: TRBJ1-3; V: TRBV19; CDR3: ASSILAGQWGNTIY
size: few; J: TRBJ2-2; V: TRBV29-1; CDR3: SIGTARTGELF
size: many; J: TRBJ2-5; V: TRBV10-2; CDR3: ASSESRGLAGQETQY
size: few; J: TRBJ1-4; V: TRBV9; CDR3: ASSVASPQRLF
size: many; J: TRBJ2-5; V: TRBV7-2; CDR3: ASSLRISETQY